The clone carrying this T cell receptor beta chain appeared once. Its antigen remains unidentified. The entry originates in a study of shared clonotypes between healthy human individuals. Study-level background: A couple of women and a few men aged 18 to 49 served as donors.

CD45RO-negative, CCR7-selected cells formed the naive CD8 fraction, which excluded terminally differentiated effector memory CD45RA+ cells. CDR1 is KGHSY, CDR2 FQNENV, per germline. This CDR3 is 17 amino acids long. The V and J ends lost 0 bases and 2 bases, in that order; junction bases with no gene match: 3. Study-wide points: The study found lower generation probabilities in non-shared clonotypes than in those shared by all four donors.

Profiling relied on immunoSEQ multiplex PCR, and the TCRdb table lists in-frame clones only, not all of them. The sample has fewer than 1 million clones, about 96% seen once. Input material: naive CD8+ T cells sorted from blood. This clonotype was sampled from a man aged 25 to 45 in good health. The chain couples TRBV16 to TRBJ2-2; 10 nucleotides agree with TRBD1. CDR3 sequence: CASSQSPTGGNTGELFF. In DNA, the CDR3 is TGTGCCAGCAGCCAATCTCCGACAGGGGGCAACACCGGGGAGCTGTTTTTT.